This T cell receptor (beta chain) was recovered during a study of beta chain features in type 1 diabetes. Study results and limitations: In all four CD4+ subsets, TCRB CDR3 length was significantly, moderately reduced in type 1 diabetes. A potential PCR bias toward shorter templates would be equal in patient and control samples. Patients showed naive, central memory and Treg TCRB repertoires that appeared more similar than those of healthy donors.

Expressed TCRB transcripts got sequenced, as all isolated RNA was reverse transcribed. Repertoires were generated with immunoSEQ multiplex PCR, while TCRdb's copy carries only in-frame clones and drops some. The sample holds fewer than 400,000 clones; about a tenth are singletons and the top ten take 1%. This clone has only a few counts. No antigen is known for it. Source material: central memory CD4+ T cells from blood. This clonotype was obtained from a man aged 25 to 40 with type 1 diabetes.

The CDR3 DNA reads as TGTGCCAGCAGTAGGGACGGTGGCACCGGGGAGCTGTTTTTT. It codes for CASSRDGGTGELFF. This chain uses TRBV6-6 with TRBJ2-2; D tentatively reads TRBD1 or TRBD2 (5 bases each). Trimming took off 5 bases at V and 4 bases at J, with 11 bases between the two ends. Looked up from germline, CDR1 is MNHNY and CDR2 is SVGAGI (reference sequence). This CDR3 has 14 residues.